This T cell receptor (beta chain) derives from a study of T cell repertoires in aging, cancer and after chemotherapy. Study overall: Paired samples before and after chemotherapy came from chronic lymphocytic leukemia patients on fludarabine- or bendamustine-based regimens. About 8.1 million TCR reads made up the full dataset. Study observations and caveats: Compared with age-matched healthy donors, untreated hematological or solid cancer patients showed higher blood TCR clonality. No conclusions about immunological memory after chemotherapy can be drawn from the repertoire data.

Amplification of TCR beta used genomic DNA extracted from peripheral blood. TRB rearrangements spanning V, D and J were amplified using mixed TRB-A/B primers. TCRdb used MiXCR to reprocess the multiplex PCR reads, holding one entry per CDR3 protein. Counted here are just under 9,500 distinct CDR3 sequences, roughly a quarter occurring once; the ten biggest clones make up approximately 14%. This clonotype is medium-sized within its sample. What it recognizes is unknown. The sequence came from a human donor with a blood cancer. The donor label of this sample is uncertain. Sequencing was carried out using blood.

CDR3 in amino acids: CASYSGSTDTQYF. In DNA form, the CDR3 reads TGTGCCAGCTACTCAGGAAGCACAGATACGCAGTATTTT. V and J are TRBV6-1 and TRBJ2-3, with D unresolved. Trimming took off 8 bases at V and 0 bases at J, with 9 bases between the two ends. This CDR3 spans 13 amino acids. Germline V lookup: CDR1 MNHNS, CDR2 SASEGT.